The T cell receptor (beta chain) under discussion was sequenced for a study of blood T cell repertoires in COVID-19 (dated by TCRdb to the early 2020s). For the wider study: The collaborator samples originated in the United States, Italy and Spain and spanned the acute and convalescent phases of COVID-19. Where HLA class I and class II types were available, the types were taken from metadata supplied by the sample provider, not from assay-based typing. Sample metadata almost always included a de-identified subject ID, COVID-19 status, age in years and sex. The repertoires were released in a freely available public database intended as a resource for research on the immune response to SARS-CoV-2. The material from the prospective study consisted of cDNA or gDNA derived from T cells, B-cell-depleted T cells, or PBMCs. The samples were drawn from two sources: the first 160 participants of the ongoing ImmuneRACE study, and over 950 subjects contributed by 6 global collaborators. Deeply sampled blood TCRbeta repertoires from subjects exposed to, actively infected with, or recovered from COVID-19 were included in the dataset.

Turning to this clone: Its antigen is not yet known. No base quality information exists; no much larger clone differs at one position.

Participants in the prospective study were enrolled through a virtual design, were aged about 18 to 100 years, and lived in roughly 26 United States geographic areas. In the prospective study, cohorts were assigned on the basis of participant-reported clinical history obtained from a screening survey and a study questionnaire. Each participant in the prospective study had whole blood, serum and a nasopharyngeal or oropharyngeal swab collected by mobile phlebotomists. Participants in the prospective study had the option to provide additional blood draws and questionnaires over an approximately 2-month period. Prospective study blood samples were shipped either frozen or at room temperature before DNA extraction. Looking up the germline V gene yields CDR1 KGHSH and CDR2 LQKENI. The CDR3 covers 13 residues, taking in both the cysteine and the phenylalanine. Only CDR3 DNA is held: 39 bases, read in frame from base 1. Trimming removed 4 bases from V and 1 base from J, leaving 7 bases between the germline ends.

Results the study describes overall, beyond this receptor: The quantity of clinical and demographic metadata differed by source and by participant and was supplied without curation.

TCRbeta CDR3 regions were amplified from genomic DNA using the immunoSEQ Assay, a bias-controlled multiplex PCR. Per the source publication's procedure: Within the assay, amplification of reference gene primers was used to estimate how many nucleated cells each sample contained. To quantify the absolute abundance of each unique TCRbeta CDR3 rearrangement, sequence reads were collapsed and filtered. For each sample, productive Simpson clonality was calculated by taking the square root of Simpson's diversity index across productive rearrangements. Imported from immuneACCESS, the table was reduced by TCRdb to in-frame sequences with V and J called. These copies leave out some clones; in studies compared against another copy, an unresolved V gene accounts for under half, and the cause of the remainder is not known. From that table come the V and J calls and clone size; the DNA was used to work out D and trimming. The sample table lists 150,000 to 200,000 clones, roughly 89% of them with a count of one. The top ten constitute around 2% of the sample.

This sequence originates from a woman aged 40-49 years with acute COVID-19. Material: PBMCs or T cells enriched from blood (not recorded which). This receptor chain uses TRBV18 and TRBJ2-5; the D segment could be TRBD1, given 5 matching bases. The CDR3 protein: CASSQGLQETQYF. The sequenced DNA: TGTGCCAGCTCACAGGGGCTCCAAGAGACCCAGTACTTC.